The sequence of this T cell receptor beta chain was determined in a study of blood T cell repertoires in COVID-19. About the study: T cells, B-cell-depleted T cells, or PBMCs supplied cDNA or gDNA.

Trimming pared 5 bases from V and 8 bases from J, leaving 22 bases between. The CDR3 contains 16 residues. Germline V gene sequence: CDR1 SGHNT, CDR2 YENEEA. Only in-frame clones appear in the TCRdb table, and some are missing; sequencing was by immunoSEQ multiplex PCR. In the table there are about 170,000 clones, 85% of which are singletons. V usage is TRBV11-3 and J usage is TRBJ2-1; the D gene is possibly TRBD2 (6 bases). The source is a human donor with acute or convalescent COVID-19. The donor label of this sample is uncertain. Sequenced sample: peripheral blood. The CDR3 region has the DNA TGTGCCAGCAGCCCCCACGGGACTCTGGGTCGGCATGAGCAGTTCTTC. As protein: CASSPHGTLGRHEQFF.